This T cell receptor (beta chain) was documented in a study of shared clonotypes between healthy human individuals. This CDR3 has 14 amino acids. Germline V lookup: CDR1 MGHDK, CDR2 SYGVNS. Trimming shortened V by 4 bases and J by 3 bases, and 12 bases separated the two germline ends. Terminally differentiated effector memory CD45RA+ cells were excluded from the naive CD8 cells, which were CD45RO-negative and positively selected for CCR7. The method was immunoSEQ multiplex PCR; TCRdb's version includes in-frame clones alone and lacks a portion of them. The table lists about 590,000 clones, nearly 97% of them singletons. Broader study findings: Sorted-subset sequencing, rarefaction showed, was incomplete despite large depth.

This clone came up once. The antigen is unknown. The sample consisted of naive CD8+ T cells sorted from blood. V gene TRBV25-1 combines with J gene TRBJ1-1; no firm D call. The TCR sequence derives from a woman in her thirties in good health. CDR3 nucleotide sequence: TGTGCCAGCAGTGGATTCCTGGGAGACACTGAAGCTTTCTTT. It codes for CASSGFLGDTEAFF. The variable domain in full, completed from reference TRBV25-1 and TRBJ1-1, reads EADIYQTPRYLVIGTGKKITLECSQTMGHDKMYWYQQDPGMELHLIHYSYGVNSTEKGDLSSESTVSRIRTEHFPLTLESARPSHTSQYLCASSGFLGDTEAFFGQGTRLTVV.